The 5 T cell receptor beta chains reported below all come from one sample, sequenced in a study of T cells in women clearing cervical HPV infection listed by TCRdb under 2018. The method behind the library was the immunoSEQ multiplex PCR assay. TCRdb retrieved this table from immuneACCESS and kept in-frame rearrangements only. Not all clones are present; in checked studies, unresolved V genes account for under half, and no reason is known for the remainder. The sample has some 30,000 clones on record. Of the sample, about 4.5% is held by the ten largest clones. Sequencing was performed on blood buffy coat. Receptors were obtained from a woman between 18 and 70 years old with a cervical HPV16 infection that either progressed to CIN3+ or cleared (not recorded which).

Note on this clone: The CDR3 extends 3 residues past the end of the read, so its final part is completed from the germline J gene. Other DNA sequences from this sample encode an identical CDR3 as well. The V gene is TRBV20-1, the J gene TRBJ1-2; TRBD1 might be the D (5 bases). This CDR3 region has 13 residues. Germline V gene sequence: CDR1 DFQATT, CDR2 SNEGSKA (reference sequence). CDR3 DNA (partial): TGCAGTGCTAGACCGACAGTTCCAGGCGGC. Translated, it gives CSARPTVPGG. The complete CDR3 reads CSARPTVPGGYTF.

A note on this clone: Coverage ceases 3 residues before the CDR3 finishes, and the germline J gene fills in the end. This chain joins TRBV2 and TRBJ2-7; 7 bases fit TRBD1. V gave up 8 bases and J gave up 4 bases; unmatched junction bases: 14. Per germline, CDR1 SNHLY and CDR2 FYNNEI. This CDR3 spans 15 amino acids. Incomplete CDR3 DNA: TGTGCCAGCCGTTGGAAAGCGGACAGGCCGTACGAG. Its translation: CASRWKADRPYE. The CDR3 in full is CASRWKADRPYEQYF. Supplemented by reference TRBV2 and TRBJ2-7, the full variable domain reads EPEVTQTPSHQVTQMGQEVILRCVPISNHLYFYWYRQILGQKVEFLVSFYNNEISEKSEIFDDQFSVERPDGSNFTLKIRSTKLEDSAMYFCASRWKADRPYEQYFGPGTRLTVT.

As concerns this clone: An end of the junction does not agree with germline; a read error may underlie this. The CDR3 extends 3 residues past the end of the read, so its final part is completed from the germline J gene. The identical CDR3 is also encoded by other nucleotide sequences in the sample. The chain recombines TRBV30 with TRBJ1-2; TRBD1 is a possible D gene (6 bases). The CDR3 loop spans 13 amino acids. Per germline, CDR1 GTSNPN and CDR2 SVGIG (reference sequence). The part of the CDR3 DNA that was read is TGTGCCTGGACCCAGGGGTCCTCCTATGGG. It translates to CAWTQGSSYG. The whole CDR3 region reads CAWTQGSSYGYTF.

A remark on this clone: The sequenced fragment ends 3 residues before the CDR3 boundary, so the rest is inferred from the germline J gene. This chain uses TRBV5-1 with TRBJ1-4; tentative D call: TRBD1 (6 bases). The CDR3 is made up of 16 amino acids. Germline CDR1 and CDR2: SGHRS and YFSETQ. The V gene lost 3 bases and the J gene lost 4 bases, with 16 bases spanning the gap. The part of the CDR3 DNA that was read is TGCGCCAGCAGCTCTCAGGGGAGGCTCCGTAATGAAAAA. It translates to CASSSQGRLRNEK. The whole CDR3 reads CASSSQGRLRNEKLFF.

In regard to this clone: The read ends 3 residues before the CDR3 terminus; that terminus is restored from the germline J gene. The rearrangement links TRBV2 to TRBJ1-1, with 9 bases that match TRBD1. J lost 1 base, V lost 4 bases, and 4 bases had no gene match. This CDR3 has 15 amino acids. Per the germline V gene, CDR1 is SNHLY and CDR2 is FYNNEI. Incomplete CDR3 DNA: TGTGCCAGCAGTGCTCGGGACAGGGCGAACACTGAA. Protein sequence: CASSARDRANTE. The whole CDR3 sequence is CASSARDRANTEAFF.